The following is a T cell receptor beta chain sequence with its context. Study members were between roughly 18 and 90 years old and lived in some 22 US regions. Those designated as exposed participants met a COVID-19 case within 2 weeks before study entry. This CDR3 has 12 residues. The V and J ends lost 10 bases and 5 bases respectively, with 14 bases between them. Germline loops: CDR1 MDHEN, CDR2 SYDVKM. This sample was taken from a study of blood T cell repertoires in COVID-19. Study in general: The United States, Italy and Spain were the sources of the acute and convalescent COVID-19 samples.

Authors' analysis steps: From reference gene primer amplification, estimates of nucleated cell counts were derived. Here immunoSEQ multiplex PCR was the method, and the copy in TCRdb shows in-frame clones only, minus some. That table is the source of V, J and clone size, and D and trimming were worked out from the DNA. The data contain a few hundred thousand clones, more than 75% of them singletons. This TCR was recovered from a woman in her forties or fifties who had been exposed to COVID-19. The chain uses TRBV28 and TRBJ1-1; D gene unclear. The sample was PBMCs or T cells enriched from blood (not recorded which). The DNA for the CDR3 is TGTGCCACCTTGACGGGGTTAACTGAAGCTTTCTTT. Protein product: CATLTGLTEAFF.